This T cell receptor (beta chain) was sequenced during a study of technical replicates of blood from a few donors listed by TCRdb under 2017. To note about this clone: Its antigen target is currently unknown. Base qualities are not recorded, but no much larger clone differs from it by a single base.

Library preparation employed the immunoSEQ multiplex PCR assay. TCRdb provides this immuneACCESS table in a form limited to in-frame rearrangements. Some clones are lacking; in checked studies, under half of them reflect an unresolved V gene, and why the rest are absent is not known. This sample holds 60,000 to 90,000 clones; about 97% were observed only once. Around 0.18% of the sample rests with the top ten. Sequencing was carried out using T cells isolated from PBMCs. The TCR sequence derives from a human donor in good health.

The CDR3: CASSEGVQRSRSFF. The nucleotides read TGTGCCAGCAGTGAAGGAGTTCAGCGCTCGCGGAGTTTCTTT. The chain uses TRBV2 and TRBJ1-1, with no reliable assignment of the D segment. The germline V gene specifies SNHLY as CDR1 and FYNNEI as CDR2. The CDR3 contains 14 residues, cysteine and phenylalanine counted. Only CDR3 DNA is held: 42 bases, read in frame from base 1. A distance of 19 bases separates the germline ends of V and J, which lose 1 base and 13 bases respectively.